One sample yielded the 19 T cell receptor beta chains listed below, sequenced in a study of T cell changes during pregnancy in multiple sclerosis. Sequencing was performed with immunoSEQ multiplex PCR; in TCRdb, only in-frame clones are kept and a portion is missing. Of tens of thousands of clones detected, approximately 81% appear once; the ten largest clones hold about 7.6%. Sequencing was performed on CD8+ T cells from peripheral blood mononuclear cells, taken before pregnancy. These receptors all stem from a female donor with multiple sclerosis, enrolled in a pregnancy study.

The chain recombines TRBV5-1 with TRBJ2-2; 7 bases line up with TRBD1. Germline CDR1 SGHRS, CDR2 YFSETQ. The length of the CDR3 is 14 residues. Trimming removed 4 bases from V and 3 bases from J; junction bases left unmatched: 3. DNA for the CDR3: TGCGCCAGCAGCGGGGGACAGTACACCGGGGAGCTGTTTTTT. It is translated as CASSGGQYTGELFF.

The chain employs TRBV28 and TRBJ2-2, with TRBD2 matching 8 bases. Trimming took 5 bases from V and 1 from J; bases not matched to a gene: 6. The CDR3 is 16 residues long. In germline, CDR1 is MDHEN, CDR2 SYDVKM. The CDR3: CASSPHSGKNTGELFF. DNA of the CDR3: TGTGCCAGCAGTCCTCATAGCGGGAAGAACACCGGGGAGCTGTTTTTT.

CDR3 sequence (DNA): TGTGCCAAGCAAGCGGGAGTGGGGCAAGAGACCCAGTACTTC. Translated, it gives CAKQAGVGQETQYF. V usage is TRBV2 and J usage is TRBJ2-5; 8 bases fit TRBD2. Germline V gene lookup returns CDR1 SNHLY and CDR2 FYNNEI. This CDR3 comprises 14 residues. J gave up 2 bases and V 10 bases, and 9 bases lay outside the gene matches.

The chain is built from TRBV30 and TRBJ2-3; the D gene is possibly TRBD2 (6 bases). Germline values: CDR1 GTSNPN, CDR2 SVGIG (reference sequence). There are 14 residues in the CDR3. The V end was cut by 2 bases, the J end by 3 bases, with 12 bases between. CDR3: CAWSWSSETDTQYF. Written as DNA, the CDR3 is TGTGCCTGGAGTTGGTCTAGCGAGACAGATACGCAGTATTTT.

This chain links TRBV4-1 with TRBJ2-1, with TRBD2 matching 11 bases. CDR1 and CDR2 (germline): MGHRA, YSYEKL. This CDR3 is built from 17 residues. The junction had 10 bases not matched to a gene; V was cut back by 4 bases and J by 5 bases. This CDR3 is CASSRTSGSGPNNEQFF. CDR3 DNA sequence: TGCGCCAGCAGCCGTACTAGCGGGAGTGGGCCCAACAATGAGCAGTTCTTC.

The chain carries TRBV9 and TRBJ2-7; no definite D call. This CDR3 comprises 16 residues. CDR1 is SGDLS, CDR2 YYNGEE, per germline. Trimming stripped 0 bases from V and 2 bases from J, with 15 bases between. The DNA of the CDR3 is TGTGCCAGCAGCGTAGGCGGCGCGTTCTCCACCTACGAGCAGTACTTC. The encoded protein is CASSVGGAFSTYEQYF.

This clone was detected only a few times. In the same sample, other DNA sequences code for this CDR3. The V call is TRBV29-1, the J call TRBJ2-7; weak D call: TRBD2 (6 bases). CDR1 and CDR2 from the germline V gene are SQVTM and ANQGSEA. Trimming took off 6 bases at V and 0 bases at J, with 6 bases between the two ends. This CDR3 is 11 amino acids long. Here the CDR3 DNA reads TGCAGCGTCGGGAGCTCCTACGAGCAGTACTTC. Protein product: CSVGSSYEQYF.

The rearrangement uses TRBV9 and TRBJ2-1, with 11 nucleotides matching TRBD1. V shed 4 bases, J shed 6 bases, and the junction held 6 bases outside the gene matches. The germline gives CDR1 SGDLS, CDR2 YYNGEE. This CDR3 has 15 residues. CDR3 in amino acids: CASSLWTGGGNEQFF. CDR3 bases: TGTGCCAGCAGCCTCTGGACAGGGGGCGGCAATGAGCAGTTCTTC.

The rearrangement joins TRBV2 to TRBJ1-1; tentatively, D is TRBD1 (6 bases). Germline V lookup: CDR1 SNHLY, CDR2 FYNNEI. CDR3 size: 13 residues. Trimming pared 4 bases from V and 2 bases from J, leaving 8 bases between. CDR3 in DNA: TGTGCCAGCAGTGGACAGGCAAACACTGAAGCTTTCTTT. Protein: CASSGQANTEAFF.

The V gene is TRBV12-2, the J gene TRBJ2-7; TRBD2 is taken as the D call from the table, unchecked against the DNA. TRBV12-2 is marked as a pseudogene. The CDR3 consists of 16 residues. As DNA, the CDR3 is TGTGCAAGTCGCTTAGGGACTAGCGGGAACTCCTACGAGCAGTACTTC. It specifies CASRLGTSGNSYEQYF.

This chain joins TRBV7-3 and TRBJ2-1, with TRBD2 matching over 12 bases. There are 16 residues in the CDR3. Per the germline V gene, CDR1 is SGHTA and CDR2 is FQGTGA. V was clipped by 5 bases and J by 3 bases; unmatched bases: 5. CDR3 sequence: CASSALTSGSYNEQFF. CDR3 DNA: TGTGCCAGCAGCGCCCTGACTAGCGGGAGCTACAATGAGCAGTTCTTC.

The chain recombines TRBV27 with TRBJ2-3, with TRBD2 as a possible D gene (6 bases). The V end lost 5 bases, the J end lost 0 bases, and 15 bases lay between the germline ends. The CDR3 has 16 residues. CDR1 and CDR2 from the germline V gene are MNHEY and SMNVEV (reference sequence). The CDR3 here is CASSQLAVSSTDTQYF. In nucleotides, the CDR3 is TGTGCCAGCAGTCAATTAGCGGTCTCTAGCACAGATACGCAGTATTTT.

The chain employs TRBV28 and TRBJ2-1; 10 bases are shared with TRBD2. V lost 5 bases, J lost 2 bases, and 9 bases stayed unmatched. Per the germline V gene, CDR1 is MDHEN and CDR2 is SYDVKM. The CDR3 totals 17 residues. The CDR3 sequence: CASSPLGAGGPYNEQFF. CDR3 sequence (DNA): TGTGCCAGCAGTCCCCTGGGAGCGGGAGGGCCCTACAATGAGCAGTTCTTC.

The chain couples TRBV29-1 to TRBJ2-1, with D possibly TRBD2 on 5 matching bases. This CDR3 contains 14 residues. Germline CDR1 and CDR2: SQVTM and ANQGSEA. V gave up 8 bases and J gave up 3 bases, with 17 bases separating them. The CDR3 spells CSLSGSGDYNEQFF. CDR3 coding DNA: TGCAGCCTCTCGGGGAGCGGAGACTACAATGAGCAGTTCTTC.

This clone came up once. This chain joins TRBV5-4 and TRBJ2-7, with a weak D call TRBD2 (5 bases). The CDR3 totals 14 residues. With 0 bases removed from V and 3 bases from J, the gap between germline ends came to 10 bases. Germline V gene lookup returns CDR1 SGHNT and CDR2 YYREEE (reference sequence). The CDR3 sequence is CASSLATRDYEQYF. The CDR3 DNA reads TGTGCCAGCAGCTTGGCTACTAGGGACTACGAGCAGTACTTC.

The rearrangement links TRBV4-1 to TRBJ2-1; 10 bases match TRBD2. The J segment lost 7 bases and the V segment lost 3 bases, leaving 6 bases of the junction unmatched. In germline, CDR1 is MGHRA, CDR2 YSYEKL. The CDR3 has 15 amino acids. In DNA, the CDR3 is TGCGCCAGCAGCCAGGCGAGCGGGAGGGCAAATGAGCAGTTCTTC. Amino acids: CASSQASGRANEQFF.

The CDR3 region is CASSLGLARVGEQFF. CDR3 DNA sequence: TGCGCCAGCAGCTTGGGACTAGCGAGAGTTGGTGAGCAGTTCTTC. The chain employs TRBV5-1 and TRBJ2-1; TRBD2 matches 8 bases. V lost 0 bases to trimming and J lost 9 bases; unmatched junction nucleotides: 8. Germline-derived CDR1 and CDR2 are SGHRS and YFSETQ. The CDR3 is 15 amino acids.

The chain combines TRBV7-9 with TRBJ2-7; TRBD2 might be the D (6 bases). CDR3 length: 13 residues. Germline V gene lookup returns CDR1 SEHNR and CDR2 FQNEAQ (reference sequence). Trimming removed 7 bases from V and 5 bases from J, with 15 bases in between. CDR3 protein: CASTRAGRDEQYF. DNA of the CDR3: TGTGCCAGCACCCGGGCGGGGCGAGACGAGCAGTACTTC. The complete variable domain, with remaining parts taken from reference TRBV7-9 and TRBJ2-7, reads DTGVSQNPRHKITKRGQNVTFRCDPISEHNRLYWYRQTLGQGPEFLTYFQNEAQLEKSRLLSDRFSAERPKGSFSTLEIQRTEQGDSAMYLCASTRAGRDEQYFGPGTRLTVT.

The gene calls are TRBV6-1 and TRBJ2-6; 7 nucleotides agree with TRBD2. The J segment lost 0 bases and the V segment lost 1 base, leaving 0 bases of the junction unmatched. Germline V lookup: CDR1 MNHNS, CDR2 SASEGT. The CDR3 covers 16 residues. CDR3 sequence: CASSEGGGSGANVLTF. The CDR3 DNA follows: TGTGCCAGCAGTGAAGGGGGGGGCTCTGGGGCCAACGTCCTGACTTTC.